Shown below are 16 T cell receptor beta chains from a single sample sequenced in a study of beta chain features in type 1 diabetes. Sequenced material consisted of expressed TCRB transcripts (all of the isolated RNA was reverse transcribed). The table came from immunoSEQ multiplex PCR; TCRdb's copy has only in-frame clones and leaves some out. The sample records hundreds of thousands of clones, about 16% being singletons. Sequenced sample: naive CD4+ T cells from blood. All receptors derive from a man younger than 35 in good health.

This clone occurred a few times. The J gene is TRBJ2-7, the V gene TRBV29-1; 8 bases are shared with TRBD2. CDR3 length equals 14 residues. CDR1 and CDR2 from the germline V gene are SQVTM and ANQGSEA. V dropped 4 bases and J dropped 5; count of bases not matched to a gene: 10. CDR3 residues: CSVAQRLARNEQYF. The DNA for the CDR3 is TGCAGCGTTGCCCAAAGACTAGCGAGAAACGAGCAGTACTTC.

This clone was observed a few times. The CDR3 is CASSLGIGQVNQPQHF. CDR3 bases: TGTGCCAGCAGCTTGGGTATAGGACAGGTAAATCAGCCCCAGCATTTT. The V and J genes are TRBV5-6 and TRBJ1-5; 7 bases fit TRBD1. V lost 0 bases, J lost 4 bases, and 7 bases stayed unmatched. The CDR3 is made up of 16 amino acids. The V gene's germline CDR1 is SGHDT and CDR2 YYEEEE.

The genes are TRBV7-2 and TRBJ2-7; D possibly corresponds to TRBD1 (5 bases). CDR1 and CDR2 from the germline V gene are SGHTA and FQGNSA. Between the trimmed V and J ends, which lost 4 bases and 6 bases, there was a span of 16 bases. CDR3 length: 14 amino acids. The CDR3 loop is CASSSEAGRREQYF. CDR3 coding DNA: TGTGCCAGCAGCTCGGAAGCAGGGCGTCGCGAGCAGTACTTC.

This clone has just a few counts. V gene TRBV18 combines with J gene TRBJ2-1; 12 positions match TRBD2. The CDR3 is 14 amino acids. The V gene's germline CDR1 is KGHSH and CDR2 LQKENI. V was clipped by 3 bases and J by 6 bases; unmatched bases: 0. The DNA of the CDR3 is TGTGCCAGCTCACCGACTAGCGGGAGCAATGAGCAGTTCTTC. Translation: CASSPTSGSNEQFF. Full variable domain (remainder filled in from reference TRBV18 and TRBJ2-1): NAGVMQNPRHLVRRRGQEARLRCSPMKGHSHVYWYRQLPEEGLKFMVYLQKENIIDESGMPKERFSAEFPKEGPSILRIQQVVRGDSAAYFCASSPTSGSNEQFFGPGTRLTVL.

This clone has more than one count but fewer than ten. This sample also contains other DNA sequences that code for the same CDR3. The CDR3 protein is CSARQGGYTF. The CDR3 region has the DNA TGCAGTGCTAGACAGGGTGGCTACACCTTC. V gene TRBV20-1 combines with J gene TRBJ1-2, with D possibly TRBD1 on 5 matching bases. Trimming left V 2 bases short and J 7 bases short, with 5 bases between. The CDR3 is 10 residues long. In germline, CDR1 is DFQATT, CDR2 SNEGSKA (reference sequence).

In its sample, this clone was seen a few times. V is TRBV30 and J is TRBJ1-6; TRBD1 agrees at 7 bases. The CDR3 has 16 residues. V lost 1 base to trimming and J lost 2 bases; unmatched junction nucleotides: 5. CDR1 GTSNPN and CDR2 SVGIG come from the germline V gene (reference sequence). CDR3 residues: CAWSEDRPTYNSPLHF. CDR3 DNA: TGTGCCTGGAGTGAGGACAGGCCTACCTATAATTCACCCCTCCACTTT.

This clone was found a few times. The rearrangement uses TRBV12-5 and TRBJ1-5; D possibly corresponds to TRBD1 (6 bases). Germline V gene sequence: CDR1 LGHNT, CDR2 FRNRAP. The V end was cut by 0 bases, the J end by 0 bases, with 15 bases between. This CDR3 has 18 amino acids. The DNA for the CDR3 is TGTGCTAGTGGTTTGGTAACCAGGGACACATATAGCAATCAGCCCCAGCATTTT. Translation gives CASGLVTRDTYSNQPQHF.

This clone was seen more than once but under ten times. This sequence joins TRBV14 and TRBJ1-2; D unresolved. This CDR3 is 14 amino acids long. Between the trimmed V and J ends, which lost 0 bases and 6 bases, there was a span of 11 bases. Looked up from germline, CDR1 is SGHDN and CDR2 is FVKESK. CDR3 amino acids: CASSQDWQYHGYTF. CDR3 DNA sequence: TGTGCCAGCAGCCAAGATTGGCAATACCATGGCTACACCTTC.

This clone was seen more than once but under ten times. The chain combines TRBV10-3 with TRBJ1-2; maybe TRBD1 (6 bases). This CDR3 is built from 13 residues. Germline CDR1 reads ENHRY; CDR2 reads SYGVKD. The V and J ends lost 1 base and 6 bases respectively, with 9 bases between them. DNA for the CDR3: TGTGCCATCAGTGAGTGGGGGGCAGATGGCTACACCTTC. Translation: CAISEWGADGYTF.

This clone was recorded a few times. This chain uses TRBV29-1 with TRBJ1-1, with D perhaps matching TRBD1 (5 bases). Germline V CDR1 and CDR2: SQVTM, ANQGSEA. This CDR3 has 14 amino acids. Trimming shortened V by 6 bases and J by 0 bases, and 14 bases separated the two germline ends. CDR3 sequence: CSVSGRLMNTEAFF. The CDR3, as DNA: TGCAGCGTCTCAGGGAGATTAATGAACACTGAAGCTTTCTTT.

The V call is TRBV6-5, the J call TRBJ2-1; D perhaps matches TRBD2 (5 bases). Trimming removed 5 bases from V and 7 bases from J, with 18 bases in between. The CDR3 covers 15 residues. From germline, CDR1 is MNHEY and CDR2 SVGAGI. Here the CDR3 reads CASSPPSTRRNEQFF. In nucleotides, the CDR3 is TGTGCCAGCAGTCCGCCAAGTACAAGGAGGAATGAGCAGTTCTTC.

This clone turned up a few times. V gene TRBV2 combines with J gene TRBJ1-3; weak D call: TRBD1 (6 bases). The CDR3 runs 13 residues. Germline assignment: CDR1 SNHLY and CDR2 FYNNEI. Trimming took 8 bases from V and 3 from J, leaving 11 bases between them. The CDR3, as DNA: TGTGCCAGCTTACAGGGCCTTGGAAACACCATATATTTT. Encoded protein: CASLQGLGNTIYF.

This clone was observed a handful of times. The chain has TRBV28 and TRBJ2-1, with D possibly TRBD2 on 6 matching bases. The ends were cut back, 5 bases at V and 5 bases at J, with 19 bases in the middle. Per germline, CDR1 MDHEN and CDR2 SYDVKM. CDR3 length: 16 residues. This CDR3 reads CASSLQVWRGDNEQFF. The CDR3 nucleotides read TGTGCCAGCAGTCTCCAGGTCTGGAGGGGAGACAATGAGCAGTTCTTC.

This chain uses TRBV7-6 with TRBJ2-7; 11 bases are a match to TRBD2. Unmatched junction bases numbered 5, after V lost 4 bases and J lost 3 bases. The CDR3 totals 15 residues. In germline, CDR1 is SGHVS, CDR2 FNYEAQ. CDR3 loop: CASSSMTSGNYEQYF. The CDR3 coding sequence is TGTGCCAGCAGCTCGATGACTAGCGGGAACTACGAGCAGTACTTC.

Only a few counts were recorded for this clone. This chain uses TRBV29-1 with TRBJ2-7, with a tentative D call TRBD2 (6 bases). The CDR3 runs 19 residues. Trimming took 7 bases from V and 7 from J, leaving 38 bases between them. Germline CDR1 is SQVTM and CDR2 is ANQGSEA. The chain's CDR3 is CSAGLRSFSGAGRTLEQYF. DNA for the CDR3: TGCAGCGCGGGACTGCGCTCATTTAGCGGTGCCGGTCGGACTTTGGAGCAGTACTTC.

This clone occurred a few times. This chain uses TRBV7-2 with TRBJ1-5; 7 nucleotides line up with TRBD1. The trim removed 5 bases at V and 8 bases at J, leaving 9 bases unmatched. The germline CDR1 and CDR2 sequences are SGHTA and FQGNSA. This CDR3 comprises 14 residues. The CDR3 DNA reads TGTGCCAGCAGCCCCCGGACAGGTCCTGAGCCCCAGCATTTT. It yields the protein CASSPRTGPEPQHF.